A single sample gave rise to the 16 T cell receptor beta chains below, sequenced in a study of blood T cell repertoires in COVID-19. Clones were read by immunoSEQ multiplex PCR, and TCRdb kept only the in-frame ones, dropping some. Altogether about 160,000 clones are present, about 88% being singletons, with the ten largest covering around 8%. The sample was peripheral blood. Every receptor here comes from a woman aged 55-69 years with COVID-19, enrolled during active disease.

This clone was observed a single time. V gene TRBV7-9 combines with J gene TRBJ1-1, with D perhaps TRBD1 (6 bases). This CDR3 has 14 amino acids. CDR1 SEHNR and CDR2 FQNEAQ come from the germline V gene (reference sequence). V gave up 9 bases and J gave up 0 bases, with 14 bases separating them. The chain's CDR3 is CASITGSMNTEAFF. CDR3 DNA: TGTGCCAGTATCACAGGGTCCATGAACACTGAAGCTTTCTTT. Variable domain in full (rest from reference TRBV7-9 and TRBJ1-1): DTGVSQNPRHKITKRGQNVTFRCDPISEHNRLYWYRQTLGQGPEFLTYFQNEAQLEKSRLLSDRFSAERPKGSFSTLEIQRTEQGDSAMYLCASITGSMNTEAFFGQGTRLTVV.

The rearrangement joins TRBV25-1 to TRBJ1-5; D gene unclear. This CDR3 comprises 14 residues. V was shortened by 1 base and J by 0 bases, with 4 bases between the two germline ends. The germline V gene has CDR1 MGHDK and CDR2 SYGVNS. The DNA for the CDR3 is TGTGCCAGCAGTGAATCAGTTAGCAATCAGCCCCAGCATTTT. Encoded protein: CASSESVSNQPQHF.

About this clone itself: The same CDR3 also results from other DNA sequences found in this sample. The V gene is TRBV3-1 (or the pseudogene TRBV3-2), the J gene TRBJ2-1, with 7 bases lining up with TRBD1. Germline V lookup: CDR1 LGHDT, CDR2 YNNKEL (reference sequence). After removal of 6 bases from V and 7 bases from J, the junction contained 3 bases not matched to a gene. The CDR3 spans 12 residues. CDR3: CASSLTGNEQFF. The CDR3 DNA follows: TGTGCCAGCAGTCTGACAGGGAATGAGCAGTTCTTC.

This clone has just a few counts. This chain connects TRBV19 to TRBJ2-1, with 10 nucleotides matching TRBD2. This CDR3 contains 15 residues. The V and J ends lost 7 bases and 6 bases, in that order; junction bases with no gene match: 9. Germline assignment: CDR1 LNHDA and CDR2 SQIVND (reference sequence). The CDR3 bases are TGTGCCAGTATGGGGGAGCTAGCGGGAGTCAATGAGCAGTTCTTC. Translated: CASMGELAGVNEQFF.

V gene TRBV2 combines with J gene TRBJ1-5; the D gene is possibly TRBD1 (5 bases). V lost 2 bases and J 2 bases, leaving 13 bases between the germline ends. The V gene's germline CDR1 is SNHLY and CDR2 FYNNEI. This CDR3 spans 16 amino acids. The CDR3 loop reads CASSEQGIRGNQPQHF. The CDR3 DNA reads as TGTGCCAGCAGTGAACAGGGTATCCGGGGCAATCAGCCCCAGCATTTT.

The V gene is TRBV6-2 or TRBV6-3, the J gene TRBJ1-6; D call uncertain. The CDR3 sequence is 17 residues long. Germline assignment: CDR1 MNHEY and CDR2 SVGEGT. Deletions cut 0 bases from V and 2 bases from J, with 11 bases between. The CDR3 sequence: CASSYSSGRPYNSPLHF. The CDR3 bases are TGTGCCAGCAGTTACTCATCCGGGAGGCCCTATAATTCACCCCTCCACTTT.

The V call is TRBV5-1, the J call TRBJ1-1; 10 bases agree with TRBD1. Germline loops: CDR1 SGHRS, CDR2 YFSETQ. V lost 4 bases to trimming and J lost 8 bases; unmatched junction nucleotides: 5. This CDR3 comprises 13 residues. In nucleotides, the CDR3 is TGCGCCAGCAGCGTAGACAGGGGGCTGGAAGCTTTCTTT. This translates into CASSVDRGLEAFF.

This clone was counted many times. This chain joins TRBV11-2 and TRBJ2-7, with a tentative D call TRBD1 (6 bases). The CDR3 spans 13 residues. CDR1 is SGHAT and CDR2 is FQNNGV in the germline V gene. V lost 4 bases, J lost 2 bases, and 9 bases lay in between. The CDR3 loop is CASSSDRTYEQYF. For the CDR3, the DNA is TGTGCCAGCAGCTCGGACAGAACCTACGAGCAGTACTTC.

The chain links TRBV18 to TRBJ1-1; the D gene is possibly TRBD1 (5 bases). The length of the CDR3 is 17 residues. Germline V lookup: CDR1 KGHSH, CDR2 LQKENI. V shed 6 bases and J shed 5 bases, with 25 bases lying between them. CDR3: CASSQTGLSGGRTEAFF. CDR3 nucleotide sequence: TGTGCCAGCTCCCAAACGGGACTCTCGGGTGGAAGGACTGAAGCTTTCTTT.

The chain couples TRBV5-1 to TRBJ1-6, with D possibly being TRBD1 (5 bases). V was clipped by 1 base and J by 0 bases, with 14 bases between them. The length of the CDR3 is 18 residues. Germline V CDR1 and CDR2: SGHRS, YFSETQ. The CDR3 protein is CASSLRQGTSSYNSPLHF. The CDR3 region has the DNA TGCGCCAGCAGCTTGAGGCAGGGAACCAGCTCCTATAATTCACCCCTCCACTTT.

V is TRBV5-1 and J is TRBJ1-1, with D tentatively TRBD1 (5 bases). Germline V gene sequence: CDR1 SGHRS, CDR2 YFSETQ. The CDR3 covers 15 residues. Trimming stripped 0 bases from V and 4 bases from J, with 13 bases between. The CDR3 DNA follows: TGCGCCAGCAGCTTGGAGATGGGGGGAGGCACTGAAGCTTTCTTT. It yields the protein CASSLEMGGGTEAFF.

The chain links TRBV6-1 to TRBJ1-2; the D gene is possibly TRBD1 (5 bases). This CDR3 is 17 amino acids long. Germline assignment: CDR1 MNHNS and CDR2 SASEGT. Trimming removed 4 bases from V and 5 bases from J, with 23 bases in between. In nucleotides, the CDR3 is TGTGCCAGCAGTGGGGCACTAAGGACCACAGGTGGATATGGCTACACCTTC. Translated, it gives CASSGALRTTGGYGYTF.

V gene TRBV30 combines with J gene TRBJ1-6; 7 bases fit TRBD1. Germline V gene data show CDR1 as GTSNPN and CDR2 as SVGIG (reference sequence). V shed 4 bases and J 7 bases; nucleotides not matched to a gene: 10. The CDR3 sequence is 15 residues long. The CDR3 nucleotides read TGTGCCTGGACTGAGAGGGGGCGAAGCAATTCACCCCTCCACTTT. Its protein is CAWTERGRSNSPLHF.

V usage is TRBV9 and J usage is TRBJ2-1; D not certain. V was pared by 4 bases and J by 9 bases, with 14 bases between. The germline V gene encodes CDR1 SGDLS and CDR2 YYNGEE. This CDR3 contains 13 residues. This CDR3 reads CASSFTKTGEQFF. Written as DNA, the CDR3 is TGTGCCAGCAGCTTTACTAAGACTGGTGAGCAGTTCTTC.

The rearrangement uses TRBV11-2 and TRBJ1-2; 7 bases agree with TRBD1. This CDR3 has 14 residues. Germline-derived CDR1 and CDR2 are SGHAT and FQNNGV. Germline trimming cut 3 bases from V and 5 bases from J; bases unmatched to any gene: 6. In DNA form, the CDR3 reads TGTGCCAGCAGCTTGACAGGGCCTGGTTATGGCTACACCTTC. It is translated as CASSLTGPGYGYTF.

V usage is TRBV7-3 and J usage is TRBJ2-3; 7 bases agree with TRBD2. V shed 5 bases, J shed 1 base, and the junction held 6 bases outside the gene matches. Germline CDR1 reads SGHTA; CDR2 reads FQGTGA. The length of the CDR3 is 15 residues. The CDR3 is CASSAGGYGTDTQYF. The DNA of the CDR3 is TGTGCCAGCAGCGCCGGGGGGTATGGCACAGATACGCAGTATTTT.